The 28 T cell receptor beta chains below were found in one sample sequenced in a study of control samples from healthy donors and cancer patients. Measured with immunoSEQ multiplex PCR; TCRdb has only the in-frame clones, and not every one. The top ten clones hold 20% to 30% of a sample with about 12,000 clones, approximately 95% of them seen once. Sequencing was done on a sample of PBMCs. The receptors originated from a man between 70 and 80 years old with head and neck cancer.

This chain joins TRBV5-4 and TRBJ1-6; no firm D call. V gave up 3 bases and J gave up 7 bases, with 8 bases separating them. This CDR3 contains 13 residues. Germline V lookup: CDR1 SGHNT, CDR2 YYREEE (reference sequence). This CDR3 reads CASSYGWNSPLHF. The CDR3 region has the DNA TGTGCCAGCAGCTACGGGTGGAATTCACCCCTCCACTTT.

This clone has a single count. V and J are TRBV6-5 and TRBJ2-1; D remains unclear. Trimming removed 5 bases from V and 7 bases from J, with 9 bases in between. CDR3 size: 12 residues. The germline gives CDR1 MNHEY, CDR2 SVGAGI. CDR3 DNA sequence: TGTGCCAGCAGTCGCGGATCTAATGAGCAGTTCTTC. Amino acids: CASSRGSNEQFF.

The chain has TRBV5-1 and TRBJ2-7, with D possibly being TRBD1 (5 bases). The CDR3 loop spans 14 amino acids. CDR1 is SGHRS and CDR2 is YFSETQ in the germline V gene. Trimming stripped 4 bases from V and 0 bases from J, with 11 bases between. CDR3 sequence reads: CASSLDTLSYEQYF. As DNA, the CDR3 is TGCGCCAGCAGCCTGGACACCCTCTCCTACGAGCAGTACTTC.

The chain carries TRBV18 and TRBJ2-3, with 9 bases lining up with TRBD1. CDR1 KGHSH and CDR2 LQKENI come from the germline V gene. Trimming cost V 6 bases and J 6 bases; bases outside gene matches: 10. The CDR3 totals 15 residues. In DNA, the CDR3 is TGTGCCAGCTCGCCAGGGACAGGGCGGAGGGATACGCAGTATTTT. The encoded protein is CASSPGTGRRDTQYF.

The chain uses TRBV5-1 and TRBJ2-1; 13 bases are a match to TRBD2. This CDR3 is built from 17 residues. After removal of 4 bases from V and 0 bases from J, the junction contained 4 bases not matched to a gene. Germline V gene sequence: CDR1 SGHRS, CDR2 YFSETQ. Here the CDR3 DNA reads TGCGCCAGCAGCATTCGGACTAGCGGGAGCTCCTACAATGAGCAGTTCTTC. As protein: CASSIRTSGSSYNEQFF.

A remark on this clone: This CDR3 is also generated by other DNA sequences in the sample. The rearrangement joins TRBV7-8 to TRBJ2-7; 8 bases line up with TRBD2. In germline, CDR1 is SGHVS, CDR2 FQNEAQ. The length of the CDR3 is 16 residues. J gave up 6 bases and V 1 base, and 11 bases lay outside the gene matches. The CDR3, as DNA: TGTGCCAGCAGCTTAGTCCTCGGGGGGGTAATGGGCGAGCAGTACTTC. Protein sequence: CASSLVLGGVMGEQYF.

This chain joins TRBV25-1 and TRBJ2-5; 9 positions agree with TRBD1. The CDR3 runs 14 residues. The germline V gene encodes CDR1 MGHDK and CDR2 SYGVNS. After removal of 3 bases from V and 5 bases from J, the junction contained 4 bases not matched to a gene. The CDR3 region is CASSDGTGRETQYF. Written as DNA, the CDR3 is TGTGCCAGCAGTGACGGGACAGGGAGGGAGACCCAGTACTTC.

V usage is TRBV4-2 and J usage is TRBJ2-1; 8 nucleotides agree with TRBD2. The germline V gene has CDR1 LGHNA and CDR2 YNFKEQ. The trim removed 6 bases at V and 8 bases at J, leaving 3 bases unmatched. The CDR3 covers 12 residues. This CDR3 reads CASSRGGYEQFF. As DNA, the CDR3 is TGTGCCAGCAGTCGCGGGGGGTATGAGCAGTTCTTC.

The CDR3 nucleotides read TGTGCCAGCAGCCGCATGCCGAGCTCCTACGAGCAGTACTTC. It specifies CASSRMPSSYEQYF. The J gene is TRBJ2-7, the V gene TRBV21-1; TRBD2 is the table's D call, not checked against the DNA. TRBV21-1 is termed a pseudogene. CDR3 size: 14 residues.

The rearrangement joins TRBV12-3 or TRBV12-4 to TRBJ1-3; tentatively, D is TRBD1 (5 bases). This CDR3 comprises 13 residues. V was clipped by 7 bases and J by 2 bases, with 9 bases between them. CDR3 nucleotide sequence: TGTGCCAGCAAGCAGGGAGCTGGAAACACCATATATTTT. Its translation is CASKQGAGNTIYF.

The chain has TRBV2 and TRBJ1-2; TRBD1 aligns across 8 bases. The CDR3 is made up of 13 amino acids. Germline CDR1 and CDR2: SNHLY and FYNNEI. The junction had 3 bases not matched to a gene; V was cut back by 5 bases and J by 4 bases. The CDR3, as DNA: TGTGCCAGCAGTCCGGACAGGGTCTATGGCTACACCTTC. Translated: CASSPDRVYGYTF.

This chain connects TRBV19 to TRBJ2-2; 10 bases line up with TRBD1. The length of the CDR3 is 17 residues. CDR1 is LNHDA, CDR2 SQIVND, per germline (reference sequence). V gave up 0 bases and J gave up 4 bases; unmatched junction bases: 5. The CDR3 region is CASSIDLGQGSTGELFF. DNA for the CDR3: TGTGCCAGTAGTATAGATCTGGGACAGGGGTCCACCGGGGAGCTGTTTTTT.

The J gene is TRBJ2-5, the V gene TRBV27, with no clear D. Germline CDR1 and CDR2: MNHEY and SMNVEV (reference sequence). The CDR3 runs 14 residues. With 5 bases removed from V and 1 base from J, the gap between germline ends came to 11 bases. The CDR3 DNA sequence: TGTGCCAGCAGTGGCCGGACGGCCCAAGAGACCCAGTACTTC. This gives the protein CASSGRTAQETQYF.

This clone appeared once. The genes are TRBV9 and TRBJ2-5, with 7 bases matching TRBD1. V was clipped by 5 bases and J by 2 bases; unmatched bases: 6. The CDR3 contains 14 residues. The germline CDR1 and CDR2 sequences are SGDLS and YYNGEE. Here the CDR3 reads CASSADRQQETQYF. CDR3 nucleotides: TGTGCCAGCAGTGCGGACAGGCAACAAGAGACCCAGTACTTC.

V and J are TRBV27 and TRBJ2-1; TRBD1 agrees at 8 bases. This CDR3 region has 15 residues. The V and J ends lost 5 bases and 12 bases, in that order; junction bases with no gene match: 15. Per germline, CDR1 MNHEY and CDR2 SMNVEV (reference sequence). CDR3: CASSLDRGWVSRQFF. CDR3 sequence (DNA): TGTGCCAGCAGTCTTGACAGGGGTTGGGTTAGCCGGCAGTTCTTC.

This chain connects TRBV4-1 to TRBJ2-7; D uncertain. The CDR3 consists of 15 residues. Germline V gives CDR1 MGHRA, CDR2 YSYEKL. V was pared by 1 base and J by 2 bases, with 12 bases between. The CDR3 loop reads CASSQVITDAYEQYF. As DNA, the CDR3 is TGCGCCAGCAGCCAAGTAATAACGGATGCCTACGAGCAGTACTTC.

This clone was found a few times. The rearrangement links TRBV25-1 to TRBJ1-1; unclear D gene. V lost 0 bases to trimming and J lost 1 base, with 9 bases between them. The CDR3 totals 15 residues. In germline, CDR1 is MGHDK, CDR2 SYGVNS. CDR3 nucleotides: TGTGCCAGCAGTGAATATGGCCGGACGAACACTGAAGCTTTCTTT. Protein sequence: CASSEYGRTNTEAFF. Full variable domain (remainder filled in from reference TRBV25-1 and TRBJ1-1): EADIYQTPRYLVIGTGKKITLECSQTMGHDKMYWYQQDPGMELHLIHYSYGVNSTEKGDLSSESTVSRIRTEHFPLTLESARPSHTSQYLCASSEYGRTNTEAFFGQGTRLTVV.

The chain recombines TRBV6-5 with TRBJ2-7; 7 bases are shared with TRBD1. Germline CDR1 and CDR2: MNHEY and SVGAGI. The CDR3 has 12 amino acids. The CDR3 nucleotides are TGTGCAACCAACAGGGGAACCTACGAGCAGTACTTC. Protein sequence: CATNRGTYEQYF.

J is TRBJ2-7 and V is TRBV19; 10 bases agree with TRBD1. Germline V lookup: CDR1 LNHDA, CDR2 SQIVND (reference sequence). Losses at the gene ends were 10 bases for V and 1 base for J; bases not matched to a gene: 13. CDR3 length: 16 amino acids. CDR3 loop: CATKRSGQGTSYEQYF. The CDR3 coding sequence is TGTGCCACTAAGCGGTCGGGACAGGGGACATCCTACGAGCAGTACTTC.

V is TRBV29-1 and J is TRBJ2-2; 13 bases align to TRBD2. V shed 6 bases and J 4 bases; nucleotides not matched to a gene: 8. The CDR3 sequence is 16 residues long. Germline V gene sequence: CDR1 SQVTM, CDR2 ANQGSEA. In DNA, the CDR3 is TGCAGCGTGAACCCCGGGACTAGCGGGATCACCGGGGAGCTGTTTTTT. Translation gives CSVNPGTSGITGELFF.

The chain carries TRBV6-6 and TRBJ2-3; possible D gene TRBD2, 6 bases. Germline V gene lookup returns CDR1 MNHNY and CDR2 SVGAGI (reference sequence). The CDR3 length is 15 residues. The ends were cut back, 6 bases at V and 1 base at J, with 14 bases in the middle. The CDR3: CASSLLAYRTDTQYF. The CDR3 nucleotides are TGTGCCAGCAGCTTACTAGCCTACCGCACAGATACGCAGTATTTT.

The rearrangement joins TRBV18 to TRBJ1-5; D may be TRBD1 (5 bases). Trimming took 5 bases from V and 10 from J, leaving 21 bases between them. The germline CDR1 and CDR2 sequences are KGHSH and LQKENI. The CDR3 has 15 residues. The CDR3, as DNA: TGTGCCAGCTCAGATCGCCAGGGCGCCCTTGGTCCCCAGCATTTT. Amino acids: CASSDRQGALGPQHF. Drawing the rest from reference TRBV18 and TRBJ1-5, the complete variable domain is NAGVMQNPRHLVRRRGQEARLRCSPMKGHSHVYWYRQLPEEGLKFMVYLQKENIIDESGMPKERFSAEFPKEGPSILRIQQVVRGDSAAYFCASSDRQGALGPQHFGDGTRLSIL.

The chain links TRBV5-4 to TRBJ2-1; D possibly corresponds to TRBD2 (6 bases). The germline V gene encodes CDR1 SGHNT and CDR2 YYREEE (reference sequence). There are 14 residues in the CDR3. The V end lost 7 bases, the J end lost 1 base, and 12 bases lay between the germline ends. CDR3 amino acids: CASSPGVSYNEQFF. The CDR3 DNA is TGTGCCAGCTCCCCGGGAGTTTCCTACAATGAGCAGTTCTTC.

This sequence joins TRBV11-2 and TRBJ1-4; D gene unclear. The CDR3 consists of 14 residues. Germline V gives CDR1 SGHAT, CDR2 FQNNGV. Trimming pared 5 bases from V and 8 bases from J, leaving 15 bases between. In DNA form, the CDR3 reads TGTGCCAGCAGCCCGGACGGACTCCTCGAAAAACTGTTTTTT. This gives the protein CASSPDGLLEKLFF.

This chain uses TRBV7-9 with TRBJ1-6, with D hard to call. V lost 2 bases, J lost 7 bases, and 9 bases lay in between. The CDR3 has 14 residues. Germline V gene lookup returns CDR1 SEHNR and CDR2 FQNEAQ (reference sequence). The CDR3 coding sequence is TGTGCCAGCAGCTTACCGCTACAGAATTCACCCCTCCACTTT. It translates to CASSLPLQNSPLHF.

The chain links TRBV7-3 to TRBJ2-5; 8 bases fit TRBD2. Germline V lookup: CDR1 SGHTA, CDR2 FQGTGA. V lost 5 bases, J lost 2 bases, and 4 bases stayed unmatched. The CDR3 sequence is 14 residues long. This CDR3 reads CASSLTSEQETQYF. In nucleotides, the CDR3 is TGTGCCAGCAGCCTGACTAGCGAGCAAGAGACCCAGTACTTC.

This sequence joins TRBV14 and TRBJ1-5; D might be TRBD1 (5 bases). Trimming left V 4 bases short and J 5 bases short, with 9 bases between. The CDR3 has 13 residues. From germline, CDR1 is SGHDN and CDR2 FVKESK. CDR3 in DNA: TGTGCCAGCAGCCTGACAGCGGATCAGCCCCAGCATTTT. Protein: CASSLTADQPQHF.

This clone was recorded only once. The rearrangement uses TRBV10-3 and TRBJ1-1, with 11 bases lining up with TRBD1. CDR1 and CDR2 (germline): ENHRY, SYGVKD. J gave up 3 bases and V 4 bases, and 7 bases lay outside the gene matches. The CDR3 extends over 16 amino acids. The CDR3 spells CAISAGTGGADTEAFF. The CDR3 region has the DNA TGTGCCATCAGTGCCGGGACAGGGGGGGCGGACACTGAAGCTTTCTTT.